The rows below give T cell receptor beta chains drawn from one sample of a study of regulatory T cells in long-lasting Graves disease. TCRdb used MiXCR to reprocess the multiplex PCR reads, holding one entry per CDR3 protein. The sample yields roughly 410,000 distinct CDR3 sequences, approximately 15% seen once. The same data also went into a second study, on T cells in Graves' hyperthyroidism and ophthalmopathy.

The sequenced sample was peripheral blood mononuclear cells (PBMCs), obtained at new diagnosis, from a patient treated with antithyroid drugs. The receptors originated from a middle-aged woman with Graves disease. Each CDR3 is given with its conserved first and last residue. A D gene is named only where the DNA matches it firmly. The size of a clone is reported for some rows only, either as once, few or many, or as a class for expanded clones.

j_gene: TRBJ2-3
abundance: many
d_gene: TRBD1
v_gene: TRBV12-3/TRBV12-4
CDR3aa: CASSKAGGVRTDTQYF
CDR3nt: TGTGCCAGCAGTAAAGCAGGGGGCGTCCGCACAGATACGCAGTATTTT

j_gene: TRBJ1-2
abundance: many
d_gene: .
v_gene: TRBV28
CDR3aa: CASSLQGRFNYGYTF
CDR3nt: TGTGCCAGCAGTTTACAGGGGAGATTTAACTATGGCTACACCTTC

j_gene: TRBJ2-3
abundance: few
d_gene: TRBD2
v_gene: TRBV7-6
CDR3aa: CASSSVAGVEDTQYF
CDR3nt: TGTGCCAGCAGTTCGGTAGCGGGAGTGGAAGATACGCAGTATTTT

j_gene: TRBJ2-5
abundance: .
d_gene: TRBD1
v_gene: TRBV7-9
CDR3aa: CASSLVQGSGETQYF
CDR3nt: TGTGCCAGCAGCTTAGTACAGGGGAGCGGCGAGACCCAGTACTTC

j_gene: TRBJ1-2
abundance: many
d_gene: .
v_gene: TRBV20-1
CDR3aa: CSARDVNWPGYGYTF
CDR3nt: TGCAGTGCTAGAGATGTCAATTGGCCGGGCTATGGCTACACCTTC

j_gene: TRBJ1-1
abundance: .
d_gene: .
v_gene: TRBV9
CDR3aa: CASSPFPRWVNTEAFF
CDR3nt: TGTGCCAGCAGCCCGTTTCCACGGTGGGTTAACACTGAAGCTTTCTTT

j_gene: TRBJ2-1
abundance: many
d_gene: .
v_gene: TRBV14
CDR3aa: CASSQTLTVPVYEQFF
CDR3nt: TGTGCCAGCAGCCAAACGCTCACTGTTCCGGTTTATGAGCAGTTCTTC

j_gene: TRBJ1-2
abundance: many
d_gene: TRBD1
v_gene: TRBV7-8
CDR3aa: CASSQGTGLNYGYTF
CDR3nt: TGTGCCAGCAGCCAAGGGACAGGATTAAATTATGGCTACACCTTC

j_gene: TRBJ2-7
abundance: many
d_gene: .
v_gene: TRBV9
CDR3aa: CASSVAGTTYEQYF
CDR3nt: TGTGCCAGCAGCGTAGCCGGCACAACCTACGAGCAGTACTTC

j_gene: TRBJ1-1
abundance: few
d_gene: .
v_gene: TRBV29-1
CDR3aa: CSVEGGEAWGAFF
CDR3nt: TGCAGCGTTGAAGGGGGTGAGGCCTGGGGAGCTTTCTTT